Sequencing of this T cell receptor beta chain was carried out in a study of T cell clonotyping in hematopoietic cell transplantation. CDR3 size: 16 residues. Between the trimmed V and J ends, which lost 3 bases and 2 bases, there was a span of 17 bases. Germline lookup yields CDR1 SGHDT and CDR2 YYEEEE. The repertoire was sequenced with immunoSEQ multiplex PCR; TCRdb's copy has only in-frame clones and lacks some. The table lists about 9,200 clones, about 97% of them singletons, with roughly 2.3% in the top ten. This clone was seen only once. The origin of this receptor is a male patient aged 60 to 75 who had an allogeneic stem cell transplant from a related donor, so the T cells may come from the graft donor. Some clones in this sample may be carry-over from other donors' samples. The V gene is TRBV5-6, the J gene TRBJ1-1, with a weak D call TRBD1 (6 bases). Specimen: peripheral blood mononuclear cells, collected 100 days after allogeneic stem cell transplant. The DNA for the CDR3 is TGTGCCAGCAGCTCACGACCCAGGGGTCCAAACACTGAAGCTTTCTTT. Translating it yields CASSSRPRGPNTEAFF. Supplemented by reference TRBV5-6 and TRBJ1-1, the full variable domain reads DAGVTQSPTHLIKTRGQQVTLRCSPKSGHDTVSWYQQALGQGPQFIFQYYEEEERQRGNFPDRFSGHQFPNYSSELNVNALLLGDSALYLCASSSRPRGPNTEAFFGQGTRLTVV.